The TCR beta chain described here comes from a study of beta chain features in type 1 diabetes. Study-wide results and limits: Naive, central memory and Treg TCRB repertoires seemed to resemble each other more closely in patients than they did in healthy donors. Fewer junction insertions and more nucleotide deletions appeared in type 1 diabetes patients.

Expressed TCRB transcripts got sequenced, as all isolated RNA was reverse transcribed. Profiled with immunoSEQ multiplex PCR; TCRdb holds only in-frame clones, not every one. Of around 240,000 clones in the sample, 7.5% to 10% were seen once. This clone was detected a few times. Its antigen is unknown. Trimming took 2 bases from V and 2 from J, leaving 14 bases between them. CDR3 length equals 15 residues. In germline, CDR1 is SGHNT, CDR2 YYREEE (reference sequence). The sequence was obtained from a young woman in good health. The chain employs TRBV5-4 and TRBJ2-7; tentatively, D is TRBD2 (6 bases). The specimen was naive CD4+ T cells from blood. CDR3 amino acids: CASSLAGREAYEQYF. CDR3 DNA: TGTGCCAGCAGCTTAGCGGGCAGAGAAGCCTACGAGCAGTACTTC.